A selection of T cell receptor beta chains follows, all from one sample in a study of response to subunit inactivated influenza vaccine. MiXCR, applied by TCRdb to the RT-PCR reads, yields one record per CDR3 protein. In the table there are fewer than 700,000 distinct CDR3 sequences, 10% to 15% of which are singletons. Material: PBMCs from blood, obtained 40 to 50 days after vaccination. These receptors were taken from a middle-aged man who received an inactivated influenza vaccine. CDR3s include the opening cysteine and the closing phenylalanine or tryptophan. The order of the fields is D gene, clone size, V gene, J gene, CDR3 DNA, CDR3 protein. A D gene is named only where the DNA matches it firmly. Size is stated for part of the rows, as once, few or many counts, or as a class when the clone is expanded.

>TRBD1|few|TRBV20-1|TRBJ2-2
TGCAGTGCTAGTTCCGGCAGGGGGCACACCGGGGAGCTGTTTTTT
CSASSGRGHTGELFF
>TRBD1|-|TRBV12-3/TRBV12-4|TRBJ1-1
TGTGCCAGCAGTCTCCAGGGGGTAACCACTGAAGCTTTCTTT
CASSLQGVTTEAFF
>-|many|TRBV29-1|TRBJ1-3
TGCAGCGTTGAAGATGTTGGGGGCTCTGGAAACACCATATATTTT
CSVEDVGGSGNTIYF
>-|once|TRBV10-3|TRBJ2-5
TGTGTCATCAGCGCTCCTGACAGCTCCCTAAGGCCCCAGTACTTC
CVISAPDSSLRPQYF
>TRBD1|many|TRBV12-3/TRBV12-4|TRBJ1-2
TGTGCCAGCAGTGCCTGGGGACAGGAAGATTATGGCTACACCTTC
CASSAWGQEDYGYTF
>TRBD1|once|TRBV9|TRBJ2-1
TGTGCCAGCAGCGACCGGGACAGGGACAATGAGCAGTTCTTC
CASSDRDRDNEQFF
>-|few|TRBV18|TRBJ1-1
TGTGCCAGCTCACAACAGCCTCCGAACACTGAAGCTTTCTTT
CASSQQPPNTEAFF
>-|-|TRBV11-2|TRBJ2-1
TGTGCCAGCAGGCAGGGGATAATGAGACATGAGCAGTTCTTC
CASRQGIMRHEQFF
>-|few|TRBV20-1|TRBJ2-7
TGCAGTGCTATCATGGCCACGGCGGAAGGATCCTACGAGCAGTACTTC
CSAIMATAEGSYEQYF
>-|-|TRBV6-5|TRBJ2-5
TGTGCCAGCAGTTACTCGTTTGCAGGGCTAGAGACCCAGTACTTC
CASSYSFAGLETQYF
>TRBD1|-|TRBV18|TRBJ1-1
TGTGCCAGCTCCCCAGGGGGCATCACTGAAGCTTTCTTT
CASSPGGITEAFF
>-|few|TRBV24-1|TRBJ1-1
TGTGCCACCAGGCCCTCGGGGAACTTACTGAACACTGAAGCTTTCTTT
CATRPSGNLLNTEAFF
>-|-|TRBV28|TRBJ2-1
TGTGCCAGCAGGCCTGGGGAGAACTCGAACAATGAGCAGTTCTTC
CASRPGENSNNEQFF